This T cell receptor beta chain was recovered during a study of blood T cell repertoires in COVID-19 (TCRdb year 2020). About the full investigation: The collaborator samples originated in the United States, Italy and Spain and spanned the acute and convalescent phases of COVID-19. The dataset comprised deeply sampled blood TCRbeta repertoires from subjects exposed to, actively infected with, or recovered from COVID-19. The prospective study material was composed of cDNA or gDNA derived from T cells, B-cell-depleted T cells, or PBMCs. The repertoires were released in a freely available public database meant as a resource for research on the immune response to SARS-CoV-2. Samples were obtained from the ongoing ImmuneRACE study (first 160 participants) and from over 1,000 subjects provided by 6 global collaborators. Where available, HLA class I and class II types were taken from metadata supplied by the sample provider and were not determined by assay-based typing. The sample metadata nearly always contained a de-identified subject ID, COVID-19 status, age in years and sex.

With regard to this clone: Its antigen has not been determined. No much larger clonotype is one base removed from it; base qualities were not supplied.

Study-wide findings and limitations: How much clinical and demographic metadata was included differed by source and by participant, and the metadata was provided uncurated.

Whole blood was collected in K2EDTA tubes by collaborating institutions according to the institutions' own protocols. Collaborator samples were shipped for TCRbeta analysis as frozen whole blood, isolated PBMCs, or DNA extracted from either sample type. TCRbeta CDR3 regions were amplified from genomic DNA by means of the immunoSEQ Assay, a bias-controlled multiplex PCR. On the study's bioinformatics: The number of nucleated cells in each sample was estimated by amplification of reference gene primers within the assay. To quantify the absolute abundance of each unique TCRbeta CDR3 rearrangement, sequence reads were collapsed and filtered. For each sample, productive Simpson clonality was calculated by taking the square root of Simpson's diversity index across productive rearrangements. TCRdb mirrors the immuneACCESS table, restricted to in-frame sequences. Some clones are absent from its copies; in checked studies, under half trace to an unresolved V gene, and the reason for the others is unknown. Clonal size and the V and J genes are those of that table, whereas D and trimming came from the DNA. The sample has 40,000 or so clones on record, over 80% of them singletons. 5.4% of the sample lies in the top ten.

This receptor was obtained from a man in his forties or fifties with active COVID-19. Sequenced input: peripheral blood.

The nucleotide sequence reads as follows: TGTGCCAGCAGCCGGGGACTAGCGGGGTCCTACGAGCAGTACTTC. This encodes CASSRGLAGSYEQYF. The sequence is built from TRBV11-2 and TRBJ2-7, and TRBD2 matches 13 of the central bases. Including the terminal cysteine and phenylalanine, the CDR3 comprises 15 residues. The only DNA kept is the CDR3, 45 bases in frame from the first base. V loses 5 bases at its end and J loses 1 base; junction bases beyond the gene matches: 2. According to the germline V gene, CDR1 reads SGHAT and CDR2 reads FQNNGV.